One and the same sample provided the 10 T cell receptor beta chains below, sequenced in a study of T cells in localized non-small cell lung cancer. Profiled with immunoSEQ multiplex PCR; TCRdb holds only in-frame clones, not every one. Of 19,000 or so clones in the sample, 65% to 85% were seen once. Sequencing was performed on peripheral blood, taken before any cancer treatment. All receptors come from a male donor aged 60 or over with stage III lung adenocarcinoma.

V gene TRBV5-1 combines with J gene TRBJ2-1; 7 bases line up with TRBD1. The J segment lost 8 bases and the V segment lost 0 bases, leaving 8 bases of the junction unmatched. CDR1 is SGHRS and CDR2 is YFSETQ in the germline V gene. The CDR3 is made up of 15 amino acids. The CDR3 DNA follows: TGCGCCAGCAGCTTGGTCCCCAGGGGGACCGATGAGCAGTTCTTC. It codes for CASSLVPRGTDEQFF. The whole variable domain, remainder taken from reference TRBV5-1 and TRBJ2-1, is KAGVTQTPRYLIKTRGQQVTLSCSPISGHRSVSWYQQTPGQGLQFLFEYFSETQRNKGNFPGRFSGRQFSNSRSEMNVSTLELGDSALYLCASSLVPRGTDEQFFGPGTRLTVL.

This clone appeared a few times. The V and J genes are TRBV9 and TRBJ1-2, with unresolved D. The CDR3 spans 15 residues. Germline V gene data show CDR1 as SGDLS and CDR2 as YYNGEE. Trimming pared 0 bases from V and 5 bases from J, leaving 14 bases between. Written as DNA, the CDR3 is TGTGCCAGCAGCGTAGCGATGGGTGCCAGTTATGGCTACACCTTC. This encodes CASSVAMGASYGYTF.

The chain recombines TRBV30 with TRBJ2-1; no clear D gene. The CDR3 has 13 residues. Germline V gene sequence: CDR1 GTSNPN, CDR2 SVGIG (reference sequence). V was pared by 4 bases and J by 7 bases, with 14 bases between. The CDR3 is CAWKPGVGNEQFF. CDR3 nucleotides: TGTGCCTGGAAACCTGGGGTGGGGAATGAGCAGTTCTTC.

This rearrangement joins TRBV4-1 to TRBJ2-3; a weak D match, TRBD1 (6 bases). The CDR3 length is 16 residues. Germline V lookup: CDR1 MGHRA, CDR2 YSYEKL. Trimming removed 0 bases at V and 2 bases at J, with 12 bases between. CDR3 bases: TGCGCCAGCAGCCAAGACGAGTGGGGGCACACAGATACGCAGTATTTT. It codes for CASSQDEWGHTDTQYF.

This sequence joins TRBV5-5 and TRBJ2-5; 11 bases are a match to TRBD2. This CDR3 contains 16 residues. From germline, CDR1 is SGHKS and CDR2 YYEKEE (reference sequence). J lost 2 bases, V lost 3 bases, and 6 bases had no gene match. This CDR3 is CASSSLLAGDQETQYF. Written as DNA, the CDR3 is TGTGCCAGCAGCTCCTTACTAGCGGGGGATCAAGAGACCCAGTACTTC.

The CDR3 region is CASSVEGMSYEQYF. The CDR3, as DNA: TGTGCCAGCAGTGTGGAGGGTATGTCCTACGAGCAGTACTTC. The rearrangement links TRBV6-5 to TRBJ2-7, with D possibly being TRBD2 (6 bases). V was cut by 5 bases and J by 1 base, with 12 bases left in between. The CDR3 runs 14 residues. Germline loops: CDR1 MNHEY, CDR2 SVGAGI.

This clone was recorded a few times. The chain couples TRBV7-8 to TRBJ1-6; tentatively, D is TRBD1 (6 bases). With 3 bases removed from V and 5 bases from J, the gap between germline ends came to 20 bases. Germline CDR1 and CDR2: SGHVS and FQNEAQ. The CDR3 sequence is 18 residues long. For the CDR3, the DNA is TGTGCCAGCAGCTTGGTCCGTCAGGGGCGGCCAAATAATTCACCCCTCCACTTT. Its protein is CASSLVRQGRPNNSPLHF.

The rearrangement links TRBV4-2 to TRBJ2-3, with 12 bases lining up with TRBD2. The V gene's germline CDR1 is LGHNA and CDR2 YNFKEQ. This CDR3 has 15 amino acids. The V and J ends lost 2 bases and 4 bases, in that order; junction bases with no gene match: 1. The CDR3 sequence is CASSQTSGGPDTQYF. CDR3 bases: TGTGCCAGCAGCCAAACTAGCGGGGGGCCAGATACGCAGTATTTT.

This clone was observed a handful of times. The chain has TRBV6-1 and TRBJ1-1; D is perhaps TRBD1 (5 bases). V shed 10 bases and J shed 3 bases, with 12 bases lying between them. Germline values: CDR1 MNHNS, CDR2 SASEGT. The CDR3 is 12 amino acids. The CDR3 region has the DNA TGTGCCATCTCCCCAGGGTACACTGAAGCTTTCTTT. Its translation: CAISPGYTEAFF.

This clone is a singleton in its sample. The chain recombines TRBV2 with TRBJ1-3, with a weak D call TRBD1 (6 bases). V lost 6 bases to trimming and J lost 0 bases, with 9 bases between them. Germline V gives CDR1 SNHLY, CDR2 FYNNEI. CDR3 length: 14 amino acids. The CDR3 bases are TGTGCCAGCAGGGGGACAAACTCTGGAAACACCATATATTTT. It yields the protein CASRGTNSGNTIYF. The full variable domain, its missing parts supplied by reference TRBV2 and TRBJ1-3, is EPEVTQTPSHQVTQMGQEVILRCVPISNHLYFYWYRQILGQKVEFLVSFYNNEISEKSEIFDDQFSVERPDGSNFTLKIRSTKLEDSAMYFCASRGTNSGNTIYFGEGSWLTVV.